The sequence of this T cell receptor (beta chain) was determined in a study of blood T cell repertoires in COVID-19 (dated by TCRdb to about 2020). For the wider study: Samples covering the acute and convalescent phases of COVID-19 were provided by collaborators in the United States, Italy and Spain. The prospective study material was composed of cDNA or gDNA derived from T cells, B-cell-depleted T cells, or PBMCs. Deeply sampled blood TCRbeta repertoires from subjects exposed to, actively infected with, or recovered from COVID-19 were included in the dataset. The repertoires were made available in a free public database intended to serve as a resource for research on the immune response to SARS-CoV-2. Samples came from the ongoing ImmuneRACE study (first 160 participants) plus 1,254 subjects from 6 global collaborators. The sample metadata nearly always contained a de-identified subject ID, COVID-19 status, age in years and sex. Where HLA class I and class II types were available, the types were taken from metadata supplied by the sample provider, not from assay-based typing. The full study reports these points: The quantity of clinical and demographic metadata differed by source and by participant and was supplied without curation.

TCRbeta CDR3 regions were amplified from genomic DNA by means of the immunoSEQ Assay, a bias-controlled multiplex PCR. In the authors' own workflow: Nucleated cell counts per sample were estimated from amplification of reference gene primers within the assay. To quantify the absolute abundance of each unique TCRbeta CDR3 rearrangement, sequence reads were collapsed and filtered. For each sample, productive Simpson clonality was calculated as the square root of Simpson's diversity index over productive rearrangements. TCRdb stores this immuneACCESS table with in-frame sequences only. Part of the clones is absent; in the studies checked, under half of the shortfall reflects unresolved V genes, and no reason is known for the rest. V and J calls and clone size are those listed in that table; D and trimming were worked out from the DNA. Within this sample are nearly 100,000 clones, with roughly four fifths of them counted one time only. The ten largest make up 10% of the sample.

The collaborating institutions used their own protocols to collect whole blood in K2EDTA tubes. For TCRbeta analysis, collaborators shipped samples as frozen whole blood, isolated PBMCs, or DNA extracted from either of those sample types. Concerning this clone: Its binding antigen is unknown. No base quality values were provided; no much bigger clone lies one nucleotide off.

V sheds 1 base and J sheds 4 bases, leaving 3 bases between their ends. The CDR3 holds 12 amino acids from the cysteine to the phenylalanine. The only DNA kept is the CDR3, 36 bases in frame from the first base. The germline V gene supplies CDR1 MGHDK and CDR2 SYGVNS. The sequenced sample consisted of peripheral blood. The chain is made from TRBV25-1 and TRBJ2-3, with the D gene uncertain. The TCR sequence derives from a man between 65 and 85 years old with acute or convalescent COVID-19. The CDR3 protein sequence reads: CASSESADTQYF. The sequenced DNA is TGTGCCAGCAGTGAATCAGCAGATACGCAGTATTTT.